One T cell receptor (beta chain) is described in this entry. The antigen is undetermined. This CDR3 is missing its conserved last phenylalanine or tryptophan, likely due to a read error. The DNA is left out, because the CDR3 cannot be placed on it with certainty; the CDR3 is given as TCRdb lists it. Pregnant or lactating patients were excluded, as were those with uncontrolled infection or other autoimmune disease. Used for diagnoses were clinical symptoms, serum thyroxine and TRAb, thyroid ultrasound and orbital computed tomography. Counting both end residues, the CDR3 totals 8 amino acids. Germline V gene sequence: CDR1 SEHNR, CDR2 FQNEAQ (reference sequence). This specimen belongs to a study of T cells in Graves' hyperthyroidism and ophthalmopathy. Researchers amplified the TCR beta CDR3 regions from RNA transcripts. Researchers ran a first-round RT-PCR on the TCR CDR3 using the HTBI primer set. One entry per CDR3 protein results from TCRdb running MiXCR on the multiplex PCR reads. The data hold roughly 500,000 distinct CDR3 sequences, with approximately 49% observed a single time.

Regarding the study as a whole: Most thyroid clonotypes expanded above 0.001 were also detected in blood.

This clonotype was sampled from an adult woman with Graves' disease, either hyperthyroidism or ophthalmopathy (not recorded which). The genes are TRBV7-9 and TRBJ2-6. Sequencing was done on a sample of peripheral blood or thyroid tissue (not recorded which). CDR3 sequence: CASSFWTS.